The clone carrying this TCR beta chain was seen only once. The sample originates from a study of blood T cell repertoires in COVID-19. Study-level information: The samples span acute and convalescent COVID-19 from the United States, Italy and Spain. The cDNA or gDNA used as material had been derived from T cells, B-cell-depleted T cells, or PBMCs.

How the authors handled the data: How many nucleated cells were present was estimated from reference gene primer amplification. Using immunoSEQ multiplex PCR, the repertoire was profiled, and TCRdb retains in-frame clones only, with some absent. V, J and clone size reflect that table, while D and trimming were determined from the DNA. Seen here are around 25,000 clones, approximately 85% observed once, and the top ten hold more than 7%. Germline-derived CDR1 and CDR2 are MDHEN and SYDVKM. The ends lost 4 bases at V and 9 bases at J; junction bases unmatched: 8. This CDR3 is built from 13 residues. This sequence was found in a woman in her forties or fifties with active COVID-19. The V call is TRBV28, the J call TRBJ1-1, with 7 nucleotides matching TRBD1. The sample taken for sequencing was peripheral blood. The CDR3 spells CASSSPDRKKAFF. As DNA, the CDR3 is TGTGCCAGCAGTTCCCCGGACAGGAAAAAAGCTTTCTTT. Looking up the rest from reference TRBV28 and TRBJ1-1 gives the full variable domain: DVKVTQSSRYLVKRTGEKVFLECVQDMDHENMFWYRQDPGLGLRLIYFSYDVKMKEKGDIPEGYSVSREKKERFSLILESASTNQTSMYLCASSSPDRKKAFFGQGTRLTVV.